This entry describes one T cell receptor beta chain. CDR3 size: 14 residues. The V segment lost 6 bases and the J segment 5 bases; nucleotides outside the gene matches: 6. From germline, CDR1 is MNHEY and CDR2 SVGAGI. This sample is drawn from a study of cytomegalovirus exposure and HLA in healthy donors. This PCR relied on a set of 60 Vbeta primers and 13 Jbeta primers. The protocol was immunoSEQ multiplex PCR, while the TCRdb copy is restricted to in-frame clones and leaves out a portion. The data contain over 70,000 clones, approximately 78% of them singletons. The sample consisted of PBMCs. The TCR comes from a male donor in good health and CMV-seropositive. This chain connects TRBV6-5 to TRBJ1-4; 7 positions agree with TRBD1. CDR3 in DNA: TGTGCCAGCAGGAAGACAGGGAAGAATGAAAAACTGTTTTTT. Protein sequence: CASRKTGKNEKLFF.